This T cell receptor (beta chain) was captured in a study of cytomegalovirus exposure and HLA in healthy donors. Study results and limitations: Some TCR beta chains (roughly 160 of them) were listed as cytomegalovirus-associated. For cytomegalovirus status, the classifier reportedly gave diagnoses with high specificity and sensitivity. Presence/absence analyses took donor sequencing depth as roughly uniform.

This CDR3 is 16 amino acids long. Germline values: CDR1 SGHTA, CDR2 FQGTGA. Trimming took 2 bases from V and 1 from J; bases not matched to a gene: 7. A note on this clone: The antigen is unknown.

Primers for the PCR totalled 60 Vbeta and 13 Jbeta. TCRdb keeps only in-frame clones here, not all; method: immunoSEQ multiplex PCR. The sample has 200,000 to 250,000 clones; over 65% are singletons. The specimen sequenced was PBMCs. The V and J genes are TRBV7-3 and TRBJ1-1; 7 nucleotides agree with TRBD1. This sequence originates from a man aged 18 to 30 in good health and CMV-seronegative. The CDR3 loop reads CASSLHDRARNTEAFF. The DNA for the CDR3 is TGTGCCAGCAGCTTACATGACAGGGCGCGGAACACTGAAGCTTTCTTT.